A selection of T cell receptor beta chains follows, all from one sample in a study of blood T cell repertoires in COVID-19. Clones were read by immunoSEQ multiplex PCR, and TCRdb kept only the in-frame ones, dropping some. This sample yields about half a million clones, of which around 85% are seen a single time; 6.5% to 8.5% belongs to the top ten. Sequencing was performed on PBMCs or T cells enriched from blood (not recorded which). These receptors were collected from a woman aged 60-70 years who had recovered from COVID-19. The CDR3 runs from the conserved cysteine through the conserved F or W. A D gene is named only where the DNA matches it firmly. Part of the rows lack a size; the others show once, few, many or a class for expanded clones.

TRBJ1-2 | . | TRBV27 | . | TGTGCCAGCAGTGCGGGGAACTATGGCTACACCTTC | CASSAGNYGYTF
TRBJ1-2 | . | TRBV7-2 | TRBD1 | TGTGCCAGCAGCTCAAGACAGGGTTCTGGCTACACCTTC | CASSSRQGSGYTF
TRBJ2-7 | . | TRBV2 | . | TGTGCCAGCACCCCGAATGGAGGGACGGCTATAACCTACGAGCAGTACTTC | CASTPNGGTAITYEQYF
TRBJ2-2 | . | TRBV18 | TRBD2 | TGTGCCAGCTCACCACAGCGGGATTTCACCGGGGAGCTGTTTTTT | CASSPQRDFTGELFF
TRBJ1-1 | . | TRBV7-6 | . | TGTGCCAGCAGCTTAGGATACTTATCTAACACTGAAGCTTTCTTT | CASSLGYLSNTEAFF
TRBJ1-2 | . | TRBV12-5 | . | TGTGCTAGTGGTTTGGTAGCGGACGGCAAACCCGTAACTAACTATGGCTACACCTTC | CASGLVADGKPVTNYGYTF
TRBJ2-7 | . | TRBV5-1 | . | TGCGCCAGCAGAACTACAGGATCCTACGAGCAGTACTTC | CASRTTGSYEQYF
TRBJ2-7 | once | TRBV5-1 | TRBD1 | TGCGCCAGCAGTTACCAAGCGGGACAGGGTTCGTACGAGCAGTACTTC | CASSYQAGQGSYEQYF
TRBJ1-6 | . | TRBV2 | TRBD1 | TGTGCCAGCAGTGCGAGGCAGGGGGACAATTCACCCCTCCACTTT | CASSARQGDNSPLHF
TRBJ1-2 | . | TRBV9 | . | TGTGCCAGCAGCCCCCAGGGCGTGGGGTTCTACTATGGCTACACCTTC | CASSPQGVGFYYGYTF
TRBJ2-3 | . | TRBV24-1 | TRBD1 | TGTGCCACCAGTGATTCCGGGACAGGGGGCGATACGCAGTATTTT | CATSDSGTGGDTQYF
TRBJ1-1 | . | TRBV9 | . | TGTGCCAGCAGCCCGCACAGGGCCCAGAACACTGAAGCTTTCTTT | CASSPHRAQNTEAFF
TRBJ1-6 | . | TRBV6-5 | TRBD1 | TGTGCCAGCAGTTATTCTCTACAGGGGGTCGGTTCACCCCTCCACTTT | CASSYSLQGVGSPLHF
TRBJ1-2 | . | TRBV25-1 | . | TGTGCCAGCAGTTCGGTTCCAGGGTATGGCTACACCTTC | CASSSVPGYGYTF
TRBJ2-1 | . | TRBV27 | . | TGTGCCAGCAGTTTGGAGCGCGGTTACAATGAGCAGTTCTTC | CASSLERGYNEQFF
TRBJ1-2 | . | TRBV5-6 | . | TGTGCCAGCAGCTTGGATAGGGGCTATGGCTACACCTTC | CASSLDRGYGYTF
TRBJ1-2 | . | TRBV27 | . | TGTGCCAGCAGTGCCCGGGACACCCGCGGCGGCTACACCTTC | CASSARDTRGGYTF
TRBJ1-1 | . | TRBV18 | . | TGTGCCAGCTCCGGAGGGGGGGGTAACACTGAAGCTTTCTTT | CASSGGGGNTEAFF
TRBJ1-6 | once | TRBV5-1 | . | TGCGCCAGCAGCCCCGGGGAGGGAGCGATGTCCCTCCACTTT | CASSPGEGAMSLHF
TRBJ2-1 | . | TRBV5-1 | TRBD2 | TGCGCCAGCAGCTCCCGGACTAGCGGGGGGGCCACCAATGAGCAGTTCTTC | CASSSRTSGGATNEQFF
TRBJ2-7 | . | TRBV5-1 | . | TGCGCCAGCAGCTTGACAGGGTTCGAGCAGTACTTC | CASSLTGFEQYF
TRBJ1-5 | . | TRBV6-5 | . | TGTGCCAGCGGGGAGGGGACCACCCTAAATCAGCCCCAGCATTTT | CASGEGTTLNQPQHF
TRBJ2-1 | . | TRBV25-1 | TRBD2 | TGTGCCAGCAGCAGACTAGCGGGGGCCCGGTACAATGAGCAGTTCTTC | CASSRLAGARYNEQFF
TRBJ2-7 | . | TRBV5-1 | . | TGCGCCAGCAGCTTGGGCCCCAGCGGCGAGCAGTACTTC | CASSLGPSGEQYF
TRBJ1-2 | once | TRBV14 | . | TGTGCCAGCAGCTCCCGTCAGGGCCACTATGGCTACACCTTC | CASSSRQGHYGYTF
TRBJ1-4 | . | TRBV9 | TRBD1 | TGTGCCAGCAGCGTAGCGACAGGGAAGTATGAAAAACTGTTTTTT | CASSVATGKYEKLFF
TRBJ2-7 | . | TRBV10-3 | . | TGTGCCATCATGGGCTCAGGCAACGAGCAGTACTTC | CAIMGSGNEQYF
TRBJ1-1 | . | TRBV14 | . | TGTGCCAGCAGCCCCGAGTCGAACACTGAAGCTTTCTTT | CASSPESNTEAFF
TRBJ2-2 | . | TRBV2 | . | TGTGCCAGCAGGGCAGGGGACACCGGGGAGCTGTTTTTT | CASRAGDTGELFF
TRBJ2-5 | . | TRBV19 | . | TGTGCCAGTAGTAGGGGGGGCGGCGAGACCCAGTACTTC | CASSRGGGETQYF
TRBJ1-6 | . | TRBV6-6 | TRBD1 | TGTGCCAGCAGTCCACAGGGGAATTCACCCCTCCACTTT | CASSPQGNSPLHF
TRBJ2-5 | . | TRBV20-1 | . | TGCAGTGCTAGTGACAGACAAGAGACCCAGTACTTC | CSASDRQETQYF
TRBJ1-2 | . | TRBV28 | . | TGTGCCAGCACCGGTCCCCTTCACTATGGCTACACCTTC | CASTGPLHYGYTF
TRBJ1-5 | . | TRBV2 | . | TGTGCCAGCAGACGACAGACCAGCAATCAGCCCCAGCATTTT | CASRRQTSNQPQHF
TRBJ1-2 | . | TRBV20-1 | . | TGCAGTGCTAGAAGCCTCTATGGCTACACCTTC | CSARSLYGYTF
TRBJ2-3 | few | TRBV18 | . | TGTGCCAGCTCACCCTCTGTACAGGGCTCAGATACGCAGTATTTT | CASSPSVQGSDTQYF
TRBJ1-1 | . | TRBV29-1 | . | TGCAGCGTTTCTTTGAGCGGGGGCGCGGGGACTGAAGCTTTCTTT | CSVSLSGGAGTEAFF
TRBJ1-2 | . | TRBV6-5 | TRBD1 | TGTGCCACCACTACTCCGGGACAGGGATTTAGTGGCTACACCTTC | CATTTPGQGFSGYTF
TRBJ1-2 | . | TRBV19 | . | TGTGCCAGTAGTCCTGGGGCGAAGGGAAGCTATGGCTACACCTTC | CASSPGAKGSYGYTF
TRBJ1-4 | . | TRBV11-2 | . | TGTGCCAGCAGCTTAGGACCAGGCGCGGGATTTGAAAAACTGTTTTTT | CASSLGPGAGFEKLFF
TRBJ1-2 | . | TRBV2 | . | TGTGCCAGCAGTGAAGCGGGGTTTGACAGACTCAACTATGGCTACACCTTC | CASSEAGFDRLNYGYTF
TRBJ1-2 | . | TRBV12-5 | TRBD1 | TGTGCTAGTGGTTTGGTACCGGGGACAGCTTCTAACTATGGCTACACCTTC | CASGLVPGTASNYGYTF
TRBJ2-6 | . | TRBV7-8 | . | TGTGCCAGCAGCTCAGAACAGGGTCCTGGGGCCAACGTCCTGACTTTC | CASSSEQGPGANVLTF
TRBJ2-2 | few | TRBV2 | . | TGTGCCAGCATTTCAGGGGTGGGCAGTAACACCGGGGAGCTGTTTTTT | CASISGVGSNTGELFF